The clone carrying this TCR beta chain was seen repeatedly, ten times or more. Its antigen is currently unknown. These data are taken from a study of T cells in Graves' hyperthyroidism and ophthalmopathy. From RNA transcripts, TCR beta CDR3 regions were amplified. HTBI primers drove first-round RT-PCR of the TCR CDR3. TCRdb used MiXCR to reprocess the multiplex PCR reads, holding one entry per CDR3 protein. Of hundreds of thousands of distinct CDR3 sequences listed, 15% to 19% are singletons. Findings and limits, study-wide: Blood also showed most of the thyroid clonotypes that were expanded above 0.001.

Between the trimmed V and J ends, which lost 6 bases and 6 bases, there was a span of 12 bases. This CDR3 comprises 13 residues. CDR1 is MNHNS and CDR2 is SASEGT in the germline V gene. The origin of this receptor is a woman younger than 35 with Graves' hyperthyroidism. This chain links TRBV6-1 with TRBJ1-5; D remains ambiguous. The source material was blood. CDR3 coding DNA: TGTGCCAGCAGGATGACCCGGGGTCAGCCCCAGCATTTT. It encodes CASRMTRGQPQHF.